These T cell receptor beta chains were read from a single sample in a study of identical twins. A single record per CDR3 protein comes from TCRdb applying MiXCR to the 5' RACE reads. Altogether hundreds of thousands of distinct CDR3 sequences are present, just over 7% being singletons, with the ten largest covering 1.5% to 2%. The sample was also reused in another study, on yellow fever vaccine responses in identical twins.

The specimen sequenced was PBMCs. The source of these receptors is a woman between 18 and 30 years old in good health. Each CDR3 is given with its conserved first and last residue.

j_call v_call cdr3_aa
TRBJ2-2 TRBV7-8 CASQRTGELFF
TRBJ2-1 TRBV11-3 CASSLKRGAANQNEQFF
TRBJ2-3 TRBV29-1 CSATPPGLPRTDTQYF
TRBJ1-2 TRBV7-9 CASSTQTGFDYGYTF
TRBJ2-7 TRBV2 CASSPLAGSSYEQYF
TRBJ2-5 TRBV2 CASSAQAREETQYF
TRBJ2-3 TRBV19 CASKSGLVTDTQYF
TRBJ2-1 TRBV10-3 CAISNSLSGSSYNEQFF
TRBJ2-7 TRBV5-5 CASSSPGTSYEQYF
TRBJ2-3 TRBV27 CASSGQGFLVGDTQYF
TRBJ1-3 TRBV12-3/TRBV12-4 CASRTQGISGNTIYF
TRBJ2-3 TRBV18 CASSPPGVTDTQYF
TRBJ2-1 TRBV3-1 CASSQPGTSASYNEQFF
TRBJ2-1 TRBV4-1 CASSQGPGLTNEQFF
TRBJ2-5 TRBV11-1 CASSFRWYRGGEEETQYF
TRBJ2-1 TRBV11-2 CASSLDATGPGSYNEQFF
TRBJ2-1 TRBV7-3 CASSSQGLGEQFF
TRBJ1-1 TRBV9 CASSAGTGIEAFF
TRBJ2-4 TRBV7-2 CASSPRQGLWNIQYF
TRBJ2-3 TRBV27 CASRVAGGNTDTQYF
TRBJ1-3 TRBV2 CASSEIRVSGNTIYF
TRBJ2-1 TRBV7-9 CASSRRDRGHNEQFF
TRBJ2-2 TRBV18 CASSPFIPYTNTGELFF
TRBJ1-3 TRBV12-3/TRBV12-4 CASRPTGFSGNTIYF
TRBJ1-2 TRBV9 CASSVGVSSDYGYTF
TRBJ2-3 TRBV7-6 CASRRGLSSDTQYF
TRBJ1-2 TRBV10-2 CASSAIRQGSYGYTF
TRBJ1-6 TRBV5-1 CASSTGQDLSPLHF
TRBJ2-5 TRBV20-1 CSAFDAAREETQYF
TRBJ2-3 TRBV12-3/TRBV12-4 CASAAGLAVNTDTQYF
TRBJ2-1 TRBV10-3 CAISESKQTEQFF
TRBJ2-3 TRBV7-9 CASSADRDTQYF
TRBJ2-2 TRBV12-3/TRBV12-4 CTSSLAFGSGTDNTGELFF
TRBJ2-7 TRBV28 CASSQGLAGARYEQYF
TRBJ2-3 TRBV5-1 CASSLERTSGGRSTDTQYF
TRBJ1-2 TRBV5-5 CASSSPGQGNYGYTF
TRBJ2-1 TRBV12-3/TRBV12-4 CASSMGLDEQFF
TRBJ1-6 TRBV5-6 CASSFGLTGSEDSPLHF
TRBJ2-1 TRBV12-3/TRBV12-4 CASSWSQGYNEQFF
TRBJ2-3 TRBV5-1 CASSASGSTDTQYF
TRBJ2-5 TRBV20-1 CSADQGTQETQYF
TRBJ2-3 TRBV7-9 CASSPHRGQDTQYF
TRBJ2-7 TRBV29-1 CSVGDGSYEQYF
TRBJ2-3 TRBV6-5 CASSYGRARNTQYF
TRBJ2-6 TRBV7-6 CASSSPWGPGANVLTF
TRBJ2-5 TRBV10-3 CAISGQSRGTHETQYF
TRBJ1-1 TRBV6-1 CASSPGQGARVTEAFF